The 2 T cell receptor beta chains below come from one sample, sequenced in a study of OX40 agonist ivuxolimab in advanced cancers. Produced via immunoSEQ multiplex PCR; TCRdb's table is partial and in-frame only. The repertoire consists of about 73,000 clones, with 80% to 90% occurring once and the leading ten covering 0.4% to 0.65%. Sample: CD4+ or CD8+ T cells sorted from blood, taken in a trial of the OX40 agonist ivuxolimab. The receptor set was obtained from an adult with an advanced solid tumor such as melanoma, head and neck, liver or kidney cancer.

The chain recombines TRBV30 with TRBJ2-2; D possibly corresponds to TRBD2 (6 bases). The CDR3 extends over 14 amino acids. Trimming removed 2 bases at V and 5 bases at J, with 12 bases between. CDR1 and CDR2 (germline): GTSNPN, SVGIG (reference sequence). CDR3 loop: CAWSPGVGTGELFF. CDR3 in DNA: TGTGCCTGGAGTCCGGGGGTTGGGACCGGGGAGCTGTTTTTT. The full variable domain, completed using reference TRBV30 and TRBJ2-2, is SQTIHQWPATLVQPVGSPLSLECTVEGTSNPNLYWYRQAAGRGLQLLFYSVGIGQISSEVPQNLSASRPQDRQFILSSKKLLLSDSGFYLCAWSPGVGTGELFFGEGSRLTVL.

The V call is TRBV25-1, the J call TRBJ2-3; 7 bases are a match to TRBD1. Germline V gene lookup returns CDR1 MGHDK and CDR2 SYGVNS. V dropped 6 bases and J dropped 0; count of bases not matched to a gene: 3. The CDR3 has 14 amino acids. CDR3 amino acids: CASRDRDSTDTQYF. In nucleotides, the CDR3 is TGTGCCAGCAGAGACAGGGATAGCACAGATACGCAGTATTTT.